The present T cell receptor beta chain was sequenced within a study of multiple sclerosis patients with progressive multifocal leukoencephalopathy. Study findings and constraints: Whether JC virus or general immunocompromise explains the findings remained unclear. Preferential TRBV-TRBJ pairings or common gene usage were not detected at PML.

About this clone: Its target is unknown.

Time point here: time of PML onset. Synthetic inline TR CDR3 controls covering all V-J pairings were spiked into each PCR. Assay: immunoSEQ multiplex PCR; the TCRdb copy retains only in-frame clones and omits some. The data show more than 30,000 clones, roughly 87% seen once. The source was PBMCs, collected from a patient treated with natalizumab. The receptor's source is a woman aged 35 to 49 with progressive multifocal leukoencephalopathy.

The CDR3 protein is CASSYTDYGYTF. The CDR3 DNA reads as TGTGCCAGCAGCTATACTGACTATGGCTACACCTTC. The rearrangement uses TRBV28 and TRBJ1-2; D is unresolved. This CDR3 region has 12 residues. The germline gives CDR1 MDHEN, CDR2 SYDVKM. The V gene lost 6 bases and the J gene lost 3 bases, with 8 bases spanning the gap.